This T cell receptor beta chain was captured by sequencing in a study of T cells after posttransplantation cyclophosphamide. Sequenced by immunoSEQ multiplex PCR; TCRdb stores in-frame clones only, minus some. The sample has around 9,900 clones, about 88% seen once; the top ten hold 1.6%. Trimming removed 5 bases at V and 7 bases at J, with 15 bases between. CDR1 MNHEY and CDR2 SVGAGI come from the germline V gene. There are 13 residues in the CDR3. This rearrangement joins TRBV6-5 to TRBJ2-7; D ambiguous. The receptor was derived from an older woman in good health, CMV-negative, and a related stem cell transplant donor. Material for sequencing was memory CD4+ T cells sorted from PBMCs. The CDR3 bases are TGTGCCAGCAGTCACCCGGTCCTTAGAGAGCAGTACTTC. Its protein is CASSHPVLREQYF.